This section outlines one TCR beta chain sequence together with its context. Its target is unknown. The sample is drawn from a study of cytomegalovirus exposure and HLA in healthy donors. The protocol was immunoSEQ multiplex PCR, while the TCRdb copy is restricted to in-frame clones and leaves out a portion. The table shows a few hundred thousand clones, with roughly 84% occurring only once. Trimming at V came to 5 bases and at J to 3 bases, leaving 3 bases not matched to a gene. The CDR3 spans 13 residues. Germline-derived CDR1 and CDR2 are SGHDT and YYEEEE. Study results and limitations: A list of around 150 TCR beta chains associated with cytomegalovirus was given. For most TCR sequences rarity was the rule, although some public TCRs occurred in many donors.

Sequenced sample: PBMCs. The receptor was isolated from a woman aged 25 to 39 in good health and CMV-seropositive. The V gene is TRBV5-6, the J gene TRBJ2-5; TRBD1 agrees at 8 bases. CDR3 in amino acids: CASRSTGEETQYF. CDR3 DNA sequence: TGTGCCAGCAGGTCGACAGGGGAAGAGACCCAGTACTTC.